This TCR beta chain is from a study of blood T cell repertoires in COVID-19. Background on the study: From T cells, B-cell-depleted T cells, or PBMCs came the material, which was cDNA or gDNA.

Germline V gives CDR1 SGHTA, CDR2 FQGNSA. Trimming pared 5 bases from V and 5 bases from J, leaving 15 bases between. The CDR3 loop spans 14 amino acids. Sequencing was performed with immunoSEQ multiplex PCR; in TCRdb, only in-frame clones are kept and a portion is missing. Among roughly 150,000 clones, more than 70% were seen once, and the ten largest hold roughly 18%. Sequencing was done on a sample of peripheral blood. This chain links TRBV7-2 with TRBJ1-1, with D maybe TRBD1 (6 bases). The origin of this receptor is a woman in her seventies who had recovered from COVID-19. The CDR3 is CASSPSPGTTEAFF. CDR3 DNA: TGTGCCAGCAGCCCTTCCCCCGGGACAACTGAAGCTTTCTTT.